This T cell receptor (beta chain) was obtained from a study of post-analysis software for immune sequencing data. Findings and limits, study-wide: Strong same-batch co-clustering of samples appeared with F measure clustering. Relative to controls, patients had 5 or 6 TRBV segments at higher frequency, with TRBV5-6, TRBV5-1 and TRBV20-1 among these. A significant reduction in normalized Chao1 diversity was observed in multiple sclerosis patients versus controls.

Concerning this clonotype: What it binds is not known.

The germline V gene has CDR1 SGHTA and CDR2 FQGNSA. CDR3 length: 14 amino acids. V lost 5 bases and J 5 bases, leaving 15 bases between the germline ends. Unique molecular identifiers were built into the TCR beta cDNA libraries. Using its own MiXCR run on the PCR reads, TCRdb lists one record per CDR3 protein. The sample lists about 770,000 distinct CDR3 sequences; around 45% were seen once. The sequenced material came from blood. The sequence was collected from a girl between 5 and 17 years old with multiple sclerosis. The chain couples TRBV7-2 to TRBJ1-2; D is unclear. CDR3 protein: CASSPTAAGYGYTF. The CDR3 DNA sequence: TGTGCCAGCAGCCCCACCGCGGCGGGGTATGGCTACACCTTC.